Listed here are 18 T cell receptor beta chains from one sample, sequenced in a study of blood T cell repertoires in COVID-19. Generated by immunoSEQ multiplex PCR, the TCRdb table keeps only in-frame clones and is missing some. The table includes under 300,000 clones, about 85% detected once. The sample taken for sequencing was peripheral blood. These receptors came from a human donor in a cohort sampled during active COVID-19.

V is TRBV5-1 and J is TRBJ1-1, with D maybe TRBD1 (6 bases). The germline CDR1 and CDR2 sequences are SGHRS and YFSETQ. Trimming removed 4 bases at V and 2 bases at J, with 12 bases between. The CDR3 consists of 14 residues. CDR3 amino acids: CASSHKDRNTEAFF. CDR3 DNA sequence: TGCGCCAGCAGCCACAAGGACAGAAACACTGAAGCTTTCTTT.

CDR3 DNA: TGTGCCAGCAGTGAAGCCGGTAATCGTTTCCAAGAGACCCAGTACTTC. Translated, it gives CASSEAGNRFQETQYF. The chain joins TRBV2 to TRBJ2-5, with unresolved D. Between the trimmed V and J ends, which lost 0 bases and 1 base, there was a span of 12 bases. The CDR3 extends over 16 amino acids. Germline-derived CDR1 and CDR2 are SNHLY and FYNNEI. The full variable domain, rest sourced from reference TRBV2 and TRBJ2-5, is EPEVTQTPSHQVTQMGQEVILRCVPISNHLYFYWYRQILGQKVEFLVSFYNNEISEKSEIFDDQFSVERPDGSNFTLKIRSTKLEDSAMYFCASSEAGNRFQETQYFGPGTRLLVL.

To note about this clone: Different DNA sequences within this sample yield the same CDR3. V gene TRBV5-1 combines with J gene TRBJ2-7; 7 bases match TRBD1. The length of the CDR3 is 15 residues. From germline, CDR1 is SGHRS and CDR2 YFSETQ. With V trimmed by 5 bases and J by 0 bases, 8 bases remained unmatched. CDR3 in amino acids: CASRPGTASSYEQYF. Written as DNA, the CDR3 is TGCGCCAGCAGACCTGGGACAGCGAGCTCCTACGAGCAGTACTTC.

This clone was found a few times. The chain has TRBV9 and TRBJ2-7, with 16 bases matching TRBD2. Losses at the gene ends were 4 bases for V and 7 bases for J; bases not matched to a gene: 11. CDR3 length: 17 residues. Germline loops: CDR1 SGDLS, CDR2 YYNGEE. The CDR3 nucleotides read TGTGCCAGCAGCTCGGGACTAGCGGGAGGGTCAATTGAAGAGCAGTACTTC. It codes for CASSSGLAGGSIEEQYF.

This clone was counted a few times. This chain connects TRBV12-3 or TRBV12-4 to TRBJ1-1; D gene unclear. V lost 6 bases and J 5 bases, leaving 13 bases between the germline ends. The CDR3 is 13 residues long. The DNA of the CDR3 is TGTGCCAGCAGCCTAGACCGTTCTACTGAAGCTTTCTTT. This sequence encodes CASSLDRSTEAFF.

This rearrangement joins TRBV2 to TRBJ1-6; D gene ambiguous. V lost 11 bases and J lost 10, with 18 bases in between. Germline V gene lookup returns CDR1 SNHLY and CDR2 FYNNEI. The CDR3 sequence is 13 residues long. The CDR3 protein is CADREIMGSPLHF. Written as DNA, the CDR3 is TGTGCCGACCGGGAAATAATGGGGTCACCCCTCCACTTT.

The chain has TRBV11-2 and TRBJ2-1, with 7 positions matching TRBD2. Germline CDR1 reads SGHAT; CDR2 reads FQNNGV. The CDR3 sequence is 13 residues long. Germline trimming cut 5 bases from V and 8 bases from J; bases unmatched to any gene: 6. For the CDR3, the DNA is TGTGCCAGCAGCCCAGGCGGGAGCTATGAGCAGTTCTTC. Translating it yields CASSPGGSYEQFF.

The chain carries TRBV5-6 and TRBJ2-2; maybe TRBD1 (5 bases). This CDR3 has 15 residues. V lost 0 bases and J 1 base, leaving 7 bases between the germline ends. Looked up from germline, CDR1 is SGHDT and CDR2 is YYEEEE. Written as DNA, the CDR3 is TGTGCCAGCAGCTTGGAGCAGGGGAACACCGGGGAGCTGTTTTTT. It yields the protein CASSLEQGNTGELFF.

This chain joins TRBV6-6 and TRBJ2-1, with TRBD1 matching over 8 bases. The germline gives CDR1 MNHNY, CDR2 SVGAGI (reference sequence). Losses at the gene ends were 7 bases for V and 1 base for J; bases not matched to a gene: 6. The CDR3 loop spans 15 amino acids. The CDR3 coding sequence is TGTGCCAGCACTCCGGACAGGGTGTCCTACAATGAGCAGTTCTTC. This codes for CASTPDRVSYNEQFF.

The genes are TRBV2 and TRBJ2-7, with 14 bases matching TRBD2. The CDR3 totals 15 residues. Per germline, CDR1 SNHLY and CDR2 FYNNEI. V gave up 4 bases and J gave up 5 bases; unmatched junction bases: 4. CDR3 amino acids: CASSGKGLAGDEQYF. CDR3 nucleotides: TGTGCCAGCAGTGGGAAGGGACTAGCGGGAGACGAGCAGTACTTC.

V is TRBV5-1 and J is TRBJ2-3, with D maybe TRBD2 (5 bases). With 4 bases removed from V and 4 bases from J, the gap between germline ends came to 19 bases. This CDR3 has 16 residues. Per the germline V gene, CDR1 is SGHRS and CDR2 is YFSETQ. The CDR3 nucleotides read TGCGCCAGCAGCCAGACTTTTGGGAGTTTGGCAGATACGCAGTATTTT. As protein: CASSQTFGSLADTQYF. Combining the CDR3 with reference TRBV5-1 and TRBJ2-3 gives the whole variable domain KAGVTQTPRYLIKTRGQQVTLSCSPISGHRSVSWYQQTPGQGLQFLFEYFSETQRNKGNFPGRFSGRQFSNSRSEMNVSTLELGDSALYLCASSQTFGSLADTQYFGPGTRLTVL.

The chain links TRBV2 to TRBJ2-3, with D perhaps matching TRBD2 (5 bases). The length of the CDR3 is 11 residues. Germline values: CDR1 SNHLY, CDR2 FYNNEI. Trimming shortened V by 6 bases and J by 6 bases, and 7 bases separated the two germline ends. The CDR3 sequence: CASSGGDTQYF. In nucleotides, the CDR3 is TGTGCCAGCAGCGGCGGGGATACGCAGTATTTT.

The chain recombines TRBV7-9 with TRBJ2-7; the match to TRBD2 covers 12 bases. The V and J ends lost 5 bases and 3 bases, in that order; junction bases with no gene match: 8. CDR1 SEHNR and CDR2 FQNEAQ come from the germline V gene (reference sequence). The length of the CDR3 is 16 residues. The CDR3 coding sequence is TGTGCCAGCAGCCTCCTCCTAGCGGGAGGGGACTACGAGCAGTACTTC. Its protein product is CASSLLLAGGDYEQYF.

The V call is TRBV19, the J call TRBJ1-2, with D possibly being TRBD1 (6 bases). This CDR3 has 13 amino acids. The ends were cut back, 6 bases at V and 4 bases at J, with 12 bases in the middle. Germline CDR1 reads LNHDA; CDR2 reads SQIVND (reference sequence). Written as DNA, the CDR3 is TGTGCCAGTAGACAGGGAGGGGGCTATGGCTACACCTTC. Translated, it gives CASRQGGGYGYTF.

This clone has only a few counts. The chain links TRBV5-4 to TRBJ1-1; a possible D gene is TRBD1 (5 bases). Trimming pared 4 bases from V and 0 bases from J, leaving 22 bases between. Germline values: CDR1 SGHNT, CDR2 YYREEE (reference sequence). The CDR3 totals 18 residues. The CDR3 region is CASSPGGGGPQMNTEAFF. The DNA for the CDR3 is TGTGCCAGCAGCCCGGGGGGAGGTGGCCCCCAAATGAACACTGAAGCTTTCTTT.

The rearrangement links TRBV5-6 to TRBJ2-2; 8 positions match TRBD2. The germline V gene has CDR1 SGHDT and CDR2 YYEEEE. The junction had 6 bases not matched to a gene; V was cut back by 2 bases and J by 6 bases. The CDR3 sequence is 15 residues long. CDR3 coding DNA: TGTGCCAGCAGCTTCGGGACTAGGGCTCCCGGGGAGCTGTTTTTT. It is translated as CASSFGTRAPGELFF.

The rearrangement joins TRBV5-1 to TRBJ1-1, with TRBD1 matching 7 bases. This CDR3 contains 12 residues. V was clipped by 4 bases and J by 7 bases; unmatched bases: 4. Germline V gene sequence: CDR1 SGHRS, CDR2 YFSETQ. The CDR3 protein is CASSQDRVEAFF. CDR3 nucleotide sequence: TGCGCCAGCAGCCAAGACAGGGTTGAAGCTTTCTTT.

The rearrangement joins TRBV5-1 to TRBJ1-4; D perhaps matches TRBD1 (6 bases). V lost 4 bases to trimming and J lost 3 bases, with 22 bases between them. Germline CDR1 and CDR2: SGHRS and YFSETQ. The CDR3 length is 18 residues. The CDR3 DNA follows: TGCGCCAGCAGCCCAGGACGGACAGCCAGCGGGGCTAATGAAAAACTGTTTTTT. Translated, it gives CASSPGRTASGANEKLFF.